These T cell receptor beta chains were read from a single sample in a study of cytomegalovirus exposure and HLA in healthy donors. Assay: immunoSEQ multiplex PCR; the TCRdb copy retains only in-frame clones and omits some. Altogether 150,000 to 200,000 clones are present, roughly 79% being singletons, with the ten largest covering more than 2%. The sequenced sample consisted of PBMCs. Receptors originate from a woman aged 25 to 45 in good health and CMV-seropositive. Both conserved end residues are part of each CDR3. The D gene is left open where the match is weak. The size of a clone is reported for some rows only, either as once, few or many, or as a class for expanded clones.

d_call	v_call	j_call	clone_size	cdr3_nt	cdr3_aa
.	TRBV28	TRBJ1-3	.	TGTGCCAGCAGTTTATGGGGGCCTGGAAACACCATATATTTT	CASSLWGPGNTIYF
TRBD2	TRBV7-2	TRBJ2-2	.	TGTGCCAGCAGCCCCCGACTAGCTGGAGTGGGCGGGGAGCTGTTTTTT	CASSPRLAGVGGELFF
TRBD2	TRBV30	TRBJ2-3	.	TGTGCCTGGAGTCCTAGAGCCGGGACTAGCGGGGAATCGGCGCAGTATTTT	CAWSPRAGTSGESAQYF
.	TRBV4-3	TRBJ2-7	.	TGCGCCAGCAGCCAAGACGGACTCTCTTACGAGCAGTACTTC	CASSQDGLSYEQYF
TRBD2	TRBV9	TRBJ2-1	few	TGTGCCAGCAGCATACTAGCGAGTAACAATGAGCAGTTCTTC	CASSILASNNEQFF
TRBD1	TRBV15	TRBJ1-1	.	TGTGCCACCAGCAGGACAGGGGGACGAGACACTGAAGCTTTCTTT	CATSRTGGRDTEAFF
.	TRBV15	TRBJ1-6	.	TGTGCCACCAGCAGAGATAGTATCGGCTCCTATAATTCACCCCTCCACTTT	CATSRDSIGSYNSPLHF
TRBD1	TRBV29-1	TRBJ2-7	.	TGCAGCGTTGCCCGGGACAGGGCCACTTACGAGCAGTACTTC	CSVARDRATYEQYF
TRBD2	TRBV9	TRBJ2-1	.	TGTGCCAGCAGCCCTAGAGCGGGGAACAATGAGCAGTTCTTC	CASSPRAGNNEQFF
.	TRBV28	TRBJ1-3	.	TGTGCCAGCAGTTCCCCGGGGGGGCAAAGAAACACCATATATTTT	CASSSPGGQRNTIYF
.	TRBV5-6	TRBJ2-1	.	TGTGCCAGCAGCTTGGAGGAGTACTCCTACAATGAGCAGTTCTTC	CASSLEEYSYNEQFF
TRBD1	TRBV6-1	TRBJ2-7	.	TGTGCCAGCAGTGTCGGTGGGCAGGGGGTCTACGAGCAGTACTTC	CASSVGGQGVYEQYF
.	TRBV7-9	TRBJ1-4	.	TGTGCCAGCAGCCGGACAGCCAATGAAAAACTGTTTTTT	CASSRTANEKLFF
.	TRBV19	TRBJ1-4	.	TGTGCCAGTAGTCCGACACGGACTAATGAAAAACTGTTTTTT	CASSPTRTNEKLFF
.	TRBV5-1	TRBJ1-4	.	TGCGCCAGCAGCTCTCTACTTCGGGCAACTAATGAAAAACTGTTTTTT	CASSSLLRATNEKLFF
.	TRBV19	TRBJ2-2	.	TGTGCCAGTAGTCTTAACGGGGGGAACACCGGGGAGCTGTTTTTT	CASSLNGGNTGELFF
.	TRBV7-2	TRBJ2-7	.	TGTGCCAGCAGCCGCGGCTCCTACGAGCAGTACTTC	CASSRGSYEQYF
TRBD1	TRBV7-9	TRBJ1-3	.	TGTGCCAGCAGTCGGGACAGGGCTGGAAACACCATATATTTT	CASSRDRAGNTIYF
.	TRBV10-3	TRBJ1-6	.	TGTGCCATCAGTCCTTCTTGGGCGAGGGATAATTCACCCCTCCACTTT	CAISPSWARDNSPLHF
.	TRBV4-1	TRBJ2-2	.	TGCGCCAGCAGGAAGGGGTTTGGCGGGGAGCTGTTTTTT	CASRKGFGGELFF
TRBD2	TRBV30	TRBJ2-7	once	TGTGCCTGGCGCGGAGTCGGGAGGGCCAACTACGAGCAGTACTTC	CAWRGVGRANYEQYF
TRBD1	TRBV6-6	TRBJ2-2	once	TGTGCCAGCAGTCCTGGGACAGGGTTGGCCGGGGAGCTGTTTTTT	CASSPGTGLAGELFF
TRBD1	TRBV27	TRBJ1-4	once	TGTGCCAGCAGCGGACAGGGTATTAGCTCGGAACTGTTTTTT	CASSGQGISSELFF
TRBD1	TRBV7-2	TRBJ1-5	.	TGTGCCAGCAGCTCCCGACGGACAGGTTTCGGTCAGCCCCAGCATTTT	CASSSRRTGFGQPQHF
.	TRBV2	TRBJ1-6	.	TGTGCCAGCAAGGGCAGGGATAATTCACCCCTCCACTTT	CASKGRDNSPLHF
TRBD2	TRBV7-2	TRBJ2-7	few	TGTGCCAGCAGACTAGCGGGGAAATCCTACGAGCAGTACTTC	CASRLAGKSYEQYF
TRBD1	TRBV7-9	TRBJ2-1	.	TGTGCCAGCAGCTCCGCCAAGAGGGACAGGGGTTATAATGAGCAGTTCTTC	CASSSAKRDRGYNEQFF
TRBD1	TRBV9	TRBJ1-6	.	TGTGCCAGCAGCTCAAGAAGGGACAGGACCAATTCACCCCTCCACTTT	CASSSRRDRTNSPLHF
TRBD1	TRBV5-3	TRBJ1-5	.	TGTGCCAGAAGCTTGACAGGGGGTAGCAATCAGCCCCAGCATTTT	CARSLTGGSNQPQHF
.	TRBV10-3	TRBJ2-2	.	TGTGCCATCAGAAGTGTATCGGGAAAGAACACCGGGGAGCTGTTTTTT	CAIRSVSGKNTGELFF